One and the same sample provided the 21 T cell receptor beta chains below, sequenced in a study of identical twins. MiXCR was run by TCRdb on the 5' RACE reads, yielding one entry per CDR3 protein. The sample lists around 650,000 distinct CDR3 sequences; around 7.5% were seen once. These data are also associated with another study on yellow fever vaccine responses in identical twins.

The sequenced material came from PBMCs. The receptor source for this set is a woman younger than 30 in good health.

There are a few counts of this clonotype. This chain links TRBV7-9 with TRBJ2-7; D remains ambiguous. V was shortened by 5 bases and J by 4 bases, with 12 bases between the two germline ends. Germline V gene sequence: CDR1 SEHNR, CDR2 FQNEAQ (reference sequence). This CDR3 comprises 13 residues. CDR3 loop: CASSPSMGYEQYF. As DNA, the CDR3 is TGTGCCAGCAGCCCTAGTATGGGATACGAGCAGTACTTC.

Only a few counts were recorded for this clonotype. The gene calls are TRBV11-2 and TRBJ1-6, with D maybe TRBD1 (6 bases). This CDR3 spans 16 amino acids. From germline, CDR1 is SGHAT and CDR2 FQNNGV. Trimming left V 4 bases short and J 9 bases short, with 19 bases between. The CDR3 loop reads CASSSTGTRGGSPLHF. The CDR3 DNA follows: TGTGCCAGCAGCTCTACCGGGACAAGGGGAGGTTCACCCCTCCACTTT.

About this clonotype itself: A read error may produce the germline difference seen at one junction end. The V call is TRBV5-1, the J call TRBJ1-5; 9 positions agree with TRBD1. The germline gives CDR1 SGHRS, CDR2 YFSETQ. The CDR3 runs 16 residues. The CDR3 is CASSLGGTGPNQPRHF. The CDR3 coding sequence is TGCGCCAGCAGCTTGGGGGGGACAGGGCCTAATCAGCCCCGGCATTTT.

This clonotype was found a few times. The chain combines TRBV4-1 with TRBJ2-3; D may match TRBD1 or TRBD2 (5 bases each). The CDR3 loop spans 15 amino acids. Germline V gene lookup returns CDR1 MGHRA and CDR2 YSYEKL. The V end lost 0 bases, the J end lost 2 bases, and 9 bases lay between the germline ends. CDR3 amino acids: CASSQEGVFTDTQYF. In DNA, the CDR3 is TGCGCCAGCAGCCAAGAGGGGGTTTTCACAGATACGCAGTATTTT.

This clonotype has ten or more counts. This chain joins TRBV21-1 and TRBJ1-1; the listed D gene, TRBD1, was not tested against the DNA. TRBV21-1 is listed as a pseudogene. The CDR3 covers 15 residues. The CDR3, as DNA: TGTGCCAGCAGCCTTCCAGGGTGTCGGGACACTGAAGCTTTCTTT. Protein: CASSLPGCRDTEAFF.

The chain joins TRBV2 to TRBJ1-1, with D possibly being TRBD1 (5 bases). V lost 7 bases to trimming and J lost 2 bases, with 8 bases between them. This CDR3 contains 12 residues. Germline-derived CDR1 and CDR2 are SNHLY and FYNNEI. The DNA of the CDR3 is TGTGCCAGCAAGGGGTTCAACACTGAAGCTTTCTTT. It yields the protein CASKGFNTEAFF.

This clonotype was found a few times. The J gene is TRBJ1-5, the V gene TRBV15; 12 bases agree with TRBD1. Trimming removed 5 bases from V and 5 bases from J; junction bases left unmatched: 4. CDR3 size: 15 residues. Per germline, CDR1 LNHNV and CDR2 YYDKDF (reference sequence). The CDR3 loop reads CATSWDRGLHQPQHF. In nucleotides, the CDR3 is TGTGCCACCAGCTGGGACAGGGGGCTTCATCAGCCCCAGCATTTT.

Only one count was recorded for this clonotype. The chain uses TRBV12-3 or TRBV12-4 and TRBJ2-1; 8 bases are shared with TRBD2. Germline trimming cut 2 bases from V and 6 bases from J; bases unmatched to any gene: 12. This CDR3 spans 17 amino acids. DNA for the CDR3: TGTGCCAGCAGTTTATCGGGGGCCGGGAGGGGGAGCAATGAGCAGTTCTTC. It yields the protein CASSLSGAGRGSNEQFF.

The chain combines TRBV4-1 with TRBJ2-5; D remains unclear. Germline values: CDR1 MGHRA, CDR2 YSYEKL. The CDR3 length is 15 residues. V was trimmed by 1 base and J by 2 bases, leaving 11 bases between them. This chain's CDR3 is CASSQVQFLQETQYF. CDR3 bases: TGCGCCAGCAGCCAAGTCCAGTTTCTTCAAGAGACCCAGTACTTC.

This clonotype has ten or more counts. The chain's CDR3 is CASSIGQDRRATQYF. The CDR3, as DNA: TGTGCCAGTAGTATAGGGCAGGACAGGCGTGCAACCCAGTACTTC. V gene TRBV19 combines with J gene TRBJ2-5; 7 bases fit TRBD1. The CDR3 totals 15 residues. CDR1 and CDR2 from the germline V gene are LNHDA and SQIVND (reference sequence). V was clipped by 1 base and J by 8 bases; unmatched bases: 10.

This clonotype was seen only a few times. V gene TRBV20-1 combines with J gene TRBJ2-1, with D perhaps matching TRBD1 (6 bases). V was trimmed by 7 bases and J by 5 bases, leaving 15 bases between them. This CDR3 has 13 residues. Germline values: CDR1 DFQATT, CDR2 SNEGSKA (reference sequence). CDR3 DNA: TGCAGTGTGGAACAGGGCCTTAACAATGAGCAGTTCTTC. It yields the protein CSVEQGLNNEQFF.

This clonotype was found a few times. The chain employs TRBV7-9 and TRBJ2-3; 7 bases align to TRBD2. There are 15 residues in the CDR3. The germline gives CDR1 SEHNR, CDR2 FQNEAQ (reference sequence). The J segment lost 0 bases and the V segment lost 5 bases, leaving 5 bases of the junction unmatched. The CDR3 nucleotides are TGTGCCAGCAGCATCACGACTAGCAGCACAGATACGCAGTATTTT. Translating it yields CASSITTSSTDTQYF. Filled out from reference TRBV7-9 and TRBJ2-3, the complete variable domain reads DTGVSQNPRHKITKRGQNVTFRCDPISEHNRLYWYRQTLGQGPEFLTYFQNEAQLEKSRLLSDRFSAERPKGSFSTLEIQRTEQGDSAMYLCASSITTSSTDTQYFGPGTRLTVL.

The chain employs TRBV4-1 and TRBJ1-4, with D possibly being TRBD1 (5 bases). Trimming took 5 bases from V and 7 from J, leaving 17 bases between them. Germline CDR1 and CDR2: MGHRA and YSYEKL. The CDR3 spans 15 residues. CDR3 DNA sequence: TGCGCCAGCAGCAACGGACGGCAGGGCGTTGAAAAACTGTTTTTT. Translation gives CASSNGRQGVEKLFF.

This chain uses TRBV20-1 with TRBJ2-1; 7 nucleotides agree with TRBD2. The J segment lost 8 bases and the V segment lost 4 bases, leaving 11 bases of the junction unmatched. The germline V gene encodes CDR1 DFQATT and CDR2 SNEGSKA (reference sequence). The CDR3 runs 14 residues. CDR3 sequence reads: CSANGASGMDEQFF. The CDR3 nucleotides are TGCAGTGCTAACGGCGCTAGCGGAATGGATGAGCAGTTCTTC.

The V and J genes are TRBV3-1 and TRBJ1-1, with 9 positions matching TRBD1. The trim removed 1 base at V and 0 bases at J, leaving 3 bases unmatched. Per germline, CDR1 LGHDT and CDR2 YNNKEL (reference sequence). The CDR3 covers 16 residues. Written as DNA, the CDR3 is TGTGCCAGCAGCCAAGCGGGGACAGGGATGAACACTGAAGCTTTCTTT. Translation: CASSQAGTGMNTEAFF.

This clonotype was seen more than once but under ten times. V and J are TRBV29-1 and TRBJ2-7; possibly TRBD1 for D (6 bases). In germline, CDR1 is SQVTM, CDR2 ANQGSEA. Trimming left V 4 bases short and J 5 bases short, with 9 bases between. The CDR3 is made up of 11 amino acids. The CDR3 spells CSVAGANEQYF. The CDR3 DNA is TGCAGCGTTGCAGGGGCTAACGAGCAGTACTTC.

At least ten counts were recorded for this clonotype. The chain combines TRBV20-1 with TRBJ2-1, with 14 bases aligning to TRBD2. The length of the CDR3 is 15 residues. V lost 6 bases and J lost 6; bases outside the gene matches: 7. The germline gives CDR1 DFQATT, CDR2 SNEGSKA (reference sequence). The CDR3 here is CSATGLAGVSNEQFF. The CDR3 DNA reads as TGCAGTGCCACGGGACTAGCGGGGGTAAGCAATGAGCAGTTCTTC.

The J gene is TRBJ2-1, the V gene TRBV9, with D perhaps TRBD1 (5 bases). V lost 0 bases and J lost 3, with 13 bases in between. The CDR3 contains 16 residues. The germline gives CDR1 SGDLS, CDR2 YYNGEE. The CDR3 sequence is CASSVVGRAYYNEQFF. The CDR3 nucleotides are TGTGCCAGCAGCGTAGTCGGCAGGGCGTACTACAATGAGCAGTTCTTC.

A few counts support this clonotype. This CDR3 is CASSVRPVDEKLFF. CDR3 coding DNA: TGTGCCAGCAGTGTCCGTCCCGTCGATGAAAAACTGTTTTTT. The chain carries TRBV2 and TRBJ1-4; D is unclear. Germline V CDR1 and CDR2: SNHLY, FYNNEI. V lost 4 bases, J lost 6 bases, and 12 bases lay in between. The length of the CDR3 is 14 residues. Supplemented by reference TRBV2 and TRBJ1-4, the full variable domain reads EPEVTQTPSHQVTQMGQEVILRCVPISNHLYFYWYRQILGQKVEFLVSFYNNEISEKSEIFDDQFSVERPDGSNFTLKIRSTKLEDSAMYFCASSVRPVDEKLFFGSGTQLSVL.

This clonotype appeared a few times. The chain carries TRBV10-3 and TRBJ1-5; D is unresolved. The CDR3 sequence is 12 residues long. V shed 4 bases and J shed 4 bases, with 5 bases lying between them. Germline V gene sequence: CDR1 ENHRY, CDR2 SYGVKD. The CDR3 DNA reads TGTGCCATCAGTGCCACAAATCAGCCCCAGCATTTT. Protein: CAISATNQPQHF.

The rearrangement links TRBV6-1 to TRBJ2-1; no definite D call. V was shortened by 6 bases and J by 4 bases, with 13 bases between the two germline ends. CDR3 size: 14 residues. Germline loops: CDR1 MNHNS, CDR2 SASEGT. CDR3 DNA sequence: TGTGCCAGCAGCCACCGTGGAGATTACAATGAGCAGTTCTTC. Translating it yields CASSHRGDYNEQFF.